A selection of T cell receptor beta chains follows, all from one sample in a study of read filtering for tumor transcriptome and immune sequencing. TCRdb re-derived calls from the reads in MiXCR, one entry per CDR3 protein. The sample lists 130,000 or so distinct CDR3 sequences; under 15% were seen once. The sample taken for sequencing was a population of CD138-negative cells sorted from bone marrow. All receptors come from a donor at least 40 years old with multiple myeloma. Both conserved end residues are part of each CDR3. The order of the fields is J gene, D gene, clone size, V gene, CDR3 DNA, CDR3 protein. A D gene is named only where the DNA matches it firmly. Not all rows give a size; the values are once, few, many and, for expanded clones, a class.

TRBJ1-4 - many TRBV7-9 TGTGCCAGCAGCTTGGACAGCTCCTATAATGAAAAACTGTTTTTT CASSLDSSYNEKLFF
TRBJ2-1 - many TRBV13 TGTGCCAGCAGCCCCGTAGGAGGGGCAGGGCGAGGTAATGAGCAGTTCTTC CASSPVGGAGRGNEQFF
TRBJ2-2 - many TRBV14 TGTGCCAGCAGCTTACTGGCCGGGGAGCTGTTTTTT CASSLLAGELFF
TRBJ2-5 - - TRBV20-1 TGCAGTGCTAGAGATCCCTGGGCTAGATCAGAGACCCAGTACTTC CSARDPWARSETQYF
TRBJ2-7 TRBD2 many TRBV10-3 TGTGCCACCTTAGCGGGAGTGGGCTACGAGCAGTACTTC CATLAGVGYEQYF
TRBJ2-1 - many TRBV19 TGTGCCAGTACCAGAGGGGCGTGGGAGAGTTACAATGAGCAGTTCTTC CASTRGAWESYNEQFF
TRBJ2-1 - many TRBV27 TGTGCCAGCAGTTTATGGGGCAGAAGCTCCTACAATGAGCAGTTCTTC CASSLWGRSSYNEQFF
TRBJ2-3 - - TRBV5-5 TGTGCCAGCAGCCTCCGGGACGTTAGCGCAGATACGCAGTATTTT CASSLRDVSADTQYF
TRBJ1-1 TRBD1 many TRBV7-9 TGTGCCAGCAGCTTAGTTCGGACAGGGTGGGACACTGAAGCTTTCTTT CASSLVRTGWDTEAFF
TRBJ2-1 TRBD2 many TRBV7-2 TGTGCCAGCAGCCGCCAGCGGGATTGCAATGAGCAGTTCTTC CASSRQRDCNEQFF
TRBJ1-4 TRBD1 many TRBV5-1 TGCGCCAGCAGCTTAACAGGGGGTGGTGAAAAACTGTTTTTT CASSLTGGGEKLFF
TRBJ2-1 TRBD2 many TRBV10-2 TGCGCCACCTCCCGGGGGGGAGGGTCGTATAATGAGCAGTTCTTC CATSRGGGSYNEQFF
TRBJ2-1 - many TRBV19 TGTGCCAGTAGTATAGTAGGAGGGACTTCCCCAGGTGAGCAGTTCTTC CASSIVGGTSPGEQFF
TRBJ1-1 - many TRBV4-1 TGCGCCAGCAGCCAAGGTGTCCCGGGCGGGCTTATGGACACTGAAGCTTTCTTT CASSQGVPGGLMDTEAFF
TRBJ2-5 TRBD2 many TRBV6-2/TRBV6-3 TGTGCCAGCAGTTATCGGGGGGGGGCAGCCCAAGAGACCCAGTACTTC CASSYRGGAAQETQYF
TRBJ1-6 TRBD1 - TRBV5-5 TGTGCCAGCAGCTCGACAGGGGCGGGCAATTCACCCCTCCACTTT CASSSTGAGNSPLHF
TRBJ2-3 TRBD2 many TRBV5-5 TGTGCCAGCAGCATCGGACTAGAGACAGATACGCAGTATTTT CASSIGLETDTQYF
TRBJ2-6 - many TRBV6-5 TGTGCCAGCAGTTACTCGGGGGGATCTGGGGCCAACGTCCTGACTTTC CASSYSGGSGANVLTF
TRBJ1-2 - many TRBV10-3 TGTGCCATCAGTGGAACTACAGGGTCCCGCTACACCTTC CAISGTTGSRYTF
TRBJ2-7 TRBD2 many TRBV5-4 TGTGCCAGCAGCTTGGAAGCGGGAGAGTACGAGCAGTACTTC CASSLEAGEYEQYF
TRBJ2-6 - few TRBV3-1 TGTGCCAGCAGCCAAGTCATCGGTCACACGATTGCTGGGGCCAACGTCCTGACTTTC CASSQVIGHTIAGANVLTF
TRBJ2-7 TRBD2 few TRBV4-1 TGCGCCAGCAGCCACACTAGCGGGGGCTACGAGCAGTACTTC CASSHTSGGYEQYF
TRBJ2-3 TRBD2 many TRBV7-2 TGTGCCAGCAGCTTAGGGGGACTAGCGGGAGCTGATACGCAGTATTTT CASSLGGLAGADTQYF
TRBJ1-1 TRBD1 many TRBV20-1 TGCAGTGCGGAGACCGACAGGGCCCAAGCTTTCTTT CSAETDRAQAFF